This T cell receptor (beta chain) comes out of a study of cytomegalovirus exposure and HLA in healthy donors. Study-level results: Reports state that TCR beta sequences accurately predicted most subjects' HLA-A and HLA-B alleles.

The PCR contained 60 Vbeta and 13 Jbeta primers. Sequenced by immunoSEQ multiplex PCR; TCRdb stores in-frame clones only, minus some. The table includes around 150,000 clones, roughly four fifths detected once. About this clone itself: What it recognizes is unknown.

Donors had nominal health at sampling but likely had unrecorded immune exposures. Germline V gives CDR1 MDHEN, CDR2 SYDVKM. CDR3 length: 12 amino acids. Trimming cost V 11 bases and J 5 bases, with 15 bases left between them. This rearrangement joins TRBV28 to TRBJ1-1, with a weak D call TRBD1 (6 bases). The sequence came from a woman aged 40 to 50 in good health and CMV-seronegative. Sequencing input: PBMCs. The DNA for the CDR3 is TGTGCCCTGCAGGGGCCAAGAACTGAAGCTTTCTTT. Amino acids: CALQGPRTEAFF. Looking up the rest from reference TRBV28 and TRBJ1-1 gives the full variable domain: DVKVTQSSRYLVKRTGEKVFLECVQDMDHENMFWYRQDPGLGLRLIYFSYDVKMKEKGDIPEGYSVSREKKERFSLILESASTNQTSMYLCALQGPRTEAFFGQGTRLTVV.